What follows describes a single T cell receptor beta chain. The V end lost 1 base, the J end lost 4 bases, and 14 bases lay between the germline ends. The CDR3 extends over 15 amino acids. Germline CDR1 SGHRS, CDR2 YFSETQ. Noted treatment: oral pan-JAK inhibitor, 5-10 mg twice daily. This sample was included in a study of CD8+ T cells in alopecia areata. RNA extraction was followed by reverse transcription into cDNA, which acted as the sequencing template. The method was immunoSEQ multiplex PCR; TCRdb's version includes in-frame clones alone and lacks a portion of them. The table records around 270,000 clones, nearly 60% of them present only once.

The chain couples TRBV5-1 to TRBJ1-1; D not resolved. Sample: CD4+ T cells sorted from blood, taken at week 24, from a patient treated with tofacitinib. This receptor was identified in a human donor with alopecia areata. The CDR3, as DNA: TGCGCCAGCAGCTTGTTTGCTCGGATGAGCACTGAAGCTTTCTTT. Translation gives CASSLFARMSTEAFF.